The 17 T cell receptor beta chains below all came from one sample that was sequenced in a study of T cells in women clearing cervical HPV infection. Assay: immunoSEQ multiplex PCR; the TCRdb copy retains only in-frame clones and omits some. Its listing shows fewer than 35,000 clones. The sample consisted of blood buffy coat. The receptors derive from a woman aged 18 to 75 with a cervical HPV16 infection that either progressed to CIN3+ or cleared (not recorded which).

A note on this clone: The read halts 3 residues ahead of the CDR3 end, with the missing end drawn from the germline J gene. The gene calls are TRBV6-2 or TRBV6-3 and TRBJ1-1; no clear D. Trimming took 2 bases from V and 4 from J, leaving 8 bases between them. Germline values: CDR1 MNHEY, CDR2 SVGEGT. CDR3 length: 13 residues. The sequenced part of the CDR3 DNA is TGTGCCAGCAGTTACGCAGAGATCACTGAA. It is translated as CASSYAEITE. The full-length CDR3 reads as CASSYAEITEAFF.

In the case of this clone: The read ends 3 residues shy of where the CDR3 ends; the end is completed using the germline J gene. The genes are TRBV29-1 and TRBJ2-5, with TRBD2 identical over 7 bases. The CDR3 has 14 amino acids. With 3 bases clipped from V and 5 bases from J, the junction kept 9 bases outside the gene matches. Germline CDR1 SQVTM, CDR2 ANQGSEA. CDR3 sequence reads: CSVEGGGWSETQYF. CDR3 DNA, as far as it was read: TGCAGCGTTGAGGGGGGAGGGTGGTCGGAGACC.

About this clone: From the germline J gene comes the end of the CDR3, since the read stops 3 residues before it. V is TRBV7-9 and J is TRBJ1-3; the match to TRBD1 covers 9 bases. Losses at the gene ends were 5 bases for V and 4 bases for J; bases not matched to a gene: 6. This CDR3 contains 15 residues. The germline CDR1 and CDR2 sequences are SEHNR and FQNEAQ (reference sequence). The CDR3 sequence is CASSPGTGRGNTIYF. The sequenced CDR3 bases are TGTGCCAGCAGCCCCGGGACAGGGAGGGGAAACACC.

A word on this clone: From the germline J gene comes the end of the CDR3, since the read stops 3 residues before it. The rearrangement uses TRBV30 and TRBJ1-4; no clear D. Germline V gene data show CDR1 as GTSNPN and CDR2 as SVGIG (reference sequence). The CDR3 length is 12 residues. V lost 1 base and J lost 8, with 8 bases in between. The CDR3 region is CAWSATREKLFF. The covered CDR3 bases are TGTGCCTGGAGTGCGACGCGGGAAAAA.

About this clone: The CDR3 end falls 3 residues outside the read, so it is completed with the germline J gene. The V and J genes are TRBV5-4 and TRBJ1-2; TRBD1 matches at 11 bases. This CDR3 spans 15 amino acids. The germline V gene encodes CDR1 SGHNT and CDR2 YYREEE (reference sequence). V shed 0 bases, J shed 4 bases, and the junction held 2 bases outside the gene matches. This chain's CDR3 is CASSLAGTGGYGYTF. The sequenced part of the CDR3 DNA is TGTGCCAGCAGCTTGGCCGGGACAGGGGGCTATGGC.

Turning to this clone: The read stops 3 residues short of the end of the CDR3; the missing end is completed from the germline J gene. J is TRBJ2-3 and V is TRBV2; D not resolved. CDR3 size: 15 residues. The germline V gene encodes CDR1 SNHLY and CDR2 FYNNEI. Trimming stripped 10 bases from V and 0 bases from J, with 17 bases between. The CDR3 spells CATSLTILSTDTQYF. The CDR3 DNA, read in part, is TGTGCCACCTCACTTACTATCTTAAGCACAGATACG.

As regards this clone: The missing CDR3 end, 3 residues past where the read stops, is filled in from the germline J gene. The chain carries TRBV11-2 and TRBJ2-7; D is ambiguous. The V gene lost 5 bases and the J gene lost 0 bases, with 11 bases spanning the gap. The CDR3 extends over 14 amino acids. The germline V gene encodes CDR1 SGHAT and CDR2 FQNNGV. The sequenced part of the CDR3 DNA is TGTGCCAGCAGCCCCCGCTCAGGCTCCTACGAG. It yields the protein CASSPRSGSYE. In full, the CDR3 is CASSPRSGSYEQYF.

CDR3 DNA (partial): TGTGCCTGGAGTCGGGGAGGGGGGGCCAACGTC. Amino acid sequence: CAWSRGGGANV. The whole CDR3 protein reads CAWSRGGGANVLTF. This rearrangement joins TRBV30 to TRBJ2-6, with 7 bases identical to TRBD2. From the germline J gene comes the end of the CDR3, since the read stops 3 residues before it. With V trimmed by 2 bases and J by 4 bases, 2 bases remained unmatched. CDR1 is GTSNPN and CDR2 is SVGIG in the germline V gene (reference sequence). The CDR3 spans 14 residues.

Of note for this clone: The CDR3 extends 3 residues past the end of the read, so its final part is completed from the germline J gene. V is TRBV20-1 and J is TRBJ2-5; TRBD2 matches at 10 bases. V lost 3 bases to trimming and J lost 5 bases; unmatched junction nucleotides: 3. The CDR3 runs to 13 residues. The germline gives CDR1 DFQATT, CDR2 SNEGSKA (reference sequence). The CDR3 bases that were read are TGCAGTGCTAGGACTAGCGGGTGGGAGACC. The encoded protein is CSARTSGWET. Given in full, the CDR3 is CSARTSGWETQYF.

As regards this clone: The read falls 3 residues short of the CDR3 end, and the missing part is taken from the germline J gene. The rearrangement links TRBV2 to TRBJ2-1; 10 nucleotides match TRBD2. This CDR3 comprises 15 residues. Germline assignment: CDR1 SNHLY and CDR2 FYNNEI. With 7 bases clipped from V and 4 bases from J, the junction kept 7 bases outside the gene matches. Here the CDR3 reads CASMSGRGGYNEQFF. CDR3 bases read: TGTGCCAGCATGAGCGGGAGGGGGGGTTACAATGAG.

For this clone: The CDR3 extends 3 residues past the end of the read, so its final part is completed from the germline J gene. V usage is TRBV18 and J usage is TRBJ2-6; D tentatively fits TRBD1 or TRBD2 (5 bases each). The V end was cut by 5 bases, the J end by 1 base, with 18 bases between. The CDR3 sequence is 18 residues long. Germline values: CDR1 KGHSH, CDR2 LQKENI. CDR3 in amino acids: CASSTTWGGGSGANVLTF. The CDR3 DNA, read in part, is TGTGCCAGCTCAACCACCTGGGGCGGAGGTTCTGGGGCCAACGTC.

In the case of this clone: The CDR3 is cut off 3 residues early in the read; its end comes from the germline J gene. The V and J genes are TRBV6-2 or TRBV6-3 and TRBJ1-2; possible D gene TRBD1, 5 bases. V was pared by 8 bases and J by 7 bases, with 11 bases between. Germline-derived CDR1 and CDR2 are MNHEY and SVGEGT. CDR3 length: 11 amino acids. The CDR3 sequence is CASGQGGGYTF. CDR3 DNA, as far as it was read: TGTGCCAGCGGACAAGGAGGTGGC.

As to this clone: The read finishes 3 residues shy of the CDR3 end, and the germline J gene is used to complete it. The chain employs TRBV6-1 and TRBJ1-2; D possibly corresponds to TRBD1 (6 bases). V lost 4 bases to trimming and J lost 6 bases, with 21 bases between them. This CDR3 is built from 16 residues. Germline CDR1 reads MNHNS; CDR2 reads SASEGT. This chain's CDR3 is CASSASGGRRGDGYTF. The sequenced CDR3 bases are TGTGCCAGCAGTGCCAGCGGGGGGCGCCGGGGGGATGGC.

The chain's CDR3 is CASSYRGRVQPQHF. Partial CDR3 DNA: TGTGCCAGTAGTTACAGGGGGCGGGTTCAGCCC. The chain carries TRBV19 and TRBJ1-5, with 9 nucleotides matching TRBD1. The sequence runs out 3 residues before the end of the CDR3; the remainder is reconstructed from the germline J gene. The CDR3 is 14 amino acids. The V gene's germline CDR1 is LNHDA and CDR2 SQIVND (reference sequence). Germline trimming cut 5 bases from V and 6 bases from J; bases unmatched to any gene: 5.

Notes on this clone: The missing CDR3 end, 3 residues past where the read stops, is filled in from the germline J gene. V and J are TRBV7-8 and TRBJ2-1; D is possibly TRBD1 (5 bases). Trimming left V 3 bases short and J 4 bases short, with 13 bases between. From germline, CDR1 is SGHVS and CDR2 FQNEAQ. There are 15 residues in the CDR3. CDR3 amino acids: CASSFSQGLYNEQFF. Incomplete CDR3 DNA: TGTGCCAGCAGCTTCTCCCAGGGCCTATACAATGAG.

As for this clone: The observed sequence ends 3 residues before the CDR3 terminus, with the missing tail filled in from the germline J gene. The rearrangement joins TRBV30 to TRBJ2-3; 9 nucleotides match TRBD2. V was pared by 4 bases and J by 4 bases, with 6 bases of the junction left unmatched. Germline V lookup: CDR1 GTSNPN, CDR2 SVGIG (reference sequence). This CDR3 has 14 residues. CDR3 protein: CAWNSGRGPDTQYF. The sequenced CDR3 bases are TGTGCCTGGAATAGCGGGAGAGGGCCAGATACG.

Concerning this clone: The read halts 3 residues ahead of the CDR3 end, with the missing end drawn from the germline J gene. The chain uses TRBV29-1 and TRBJ1-2; weak D call: TRBD1 (5 bases). Trimming left V 3 bases short and J 4 bases short, with 15 bases between. CDR1 and CDR2 (germline): SQVTM, ANQGSEA. This CDR3 contains 14 residues. The CDR3 DNA, read in part, is TGCAGCGTTGATGAGTCAGGGCTGGGCTATGGC. It codes for CSVDESGLGYG. The entire CDR3 protein is CSVDESGLGYGYTF.